The present entry profiles one T cell receptor beta chain with its context. Its antigen is unknown. A much larger clone differs from this one at a single base, so this may be a read error. The data stem from a study of glioma-infiltrating T cells. Background on the study: WHO grade II oligodendrogliomas or astrocytomas, plus non-recurrent WHO grade IV glioblastomas, were sampled. Presurgical dexamethasone in glioma patients lasted six or fewer days. Study findings and constraints: Tissue-blood divergence was below expectation in non-neoplastic patients, above in gliomas. Patients with low tissue-blood divergence carried a signature set of shared blood CDR3 motifs.

TCR alpha and beta CDR3 regions were amplified from RNA using iRepertoire nested multiplex PCR. Using its own MiXCR run on the multiplex PCR reads, TCRdb lists one record per CDR3 protein. This sample has a few hundred thousand distinct CDR3 sequences, with 35% to 45% found just once. CDR3 length equals 14 residues. Germline values: CDR1 LNHNV, CDR2 YYDKDF (reference sequence). V lost 0 bases, J lost 5 bases, and 11 bases lay in between. The chain carries TRBV15 and TRBJ2-7; D tentatively reads TRBD1 or TRBD2 (5 bases each). The sequence derives from a human donor with low-grade glioma or glioblastoma, undergoing nonglioma brain surgery, or in good health (not recorded which). Sequenced input: glioma tissue, nonneoplastic brain tissue, or PBMCs (not recorded which). CDR3 loop: CATSRDTGPDEQYF. The DNA for the CDR3 is TGTGCCACCAGCAGAGATACGGGACCCGACGAGCAGTACTTC.